The 22 T cell receptor beta chains in this list originate from one sample, sequenced in a study of blood T cells in healthy people across ages. A second about 7 to 12 cycle PCR used barcoded and J-beta primers. TCRdb used MiXCR to reprocess the 5' RACE reads, holding one entry per CDR3 protein. This table has about 1 million distinct CDR3 sequences, 45% appearing once. Sequencing was done on a sample of blood. The receptors stem from a woman aged 55 to 70 in good health.

This clonotype was observed a handful of times. The V gene is TRBV28, the J gene TRBJ2-7; the match to TRBD2 covers 8 bases. V was clipped by 6 bases and J by 3 bases; unmatched bases: 10. CDR1 is MDHEN, CDR2 SYDVKM, per germline. The length of the CDR3 is 15 residues. The CDR3 DNA sequence: TGTGCCAGCAGCTCCCCTGCGGGAGGCCACTACGAGCAGTACTTC. The encoded protein is CASSSPAGGHYEQYF.

The V and J genes are TRBV11-1 and TRBJ2-1; 9 bases match TRBD2. Germline V gene sequence: CDR1 SGHAT, CDR2 FQDESV (reference sequence). Trimming removed 5 bases from V and 4 bases from J; junction bases left unmatched: 15. The CDR3 consists of 18 residues. The CDR3 sequence: CASSNMGPSGTEYNEQFF. Here the CDR3 DNA reads TGTGCCAGCAGCAATATGGGCCCTAGCGGGACTGAATACAATGAGCAGTTCTTC.

Worth noting for this clonotype: At one boundary the junction diverges from the germline segment, which might be a read error. The genes are TRBV5-1 and TRBJ2-2; a weak D match, TRBD2 (5 bases). The CDR3 loop spans 16 amino acids. CDR1 is SGHRS and CDR2 is YFSETQ in the germline V gene. The CDR3 is CASSLVPTENTGELFF. The CDR3 region has the DNA TGCGCCAGCAGCTTGGTGCCCACTGAAAACACCGGGGAGTTGTTTTTT.

The rearrangement links TRBV9 to TRBJ2-5; 7 bases agree with TRBD2. The CDR3 sequence is 17 residues long. J was trimmed by 0 bases and V by 0 bases; bases with no gene match: 8. Germline loops: CDR1 SGDLS, CDR2 YYNGEE. The CDR3 nucleotides are TGTGCCAGCAGCGTAGCTCTCCGGCTAGCGGACCAAGAGACCCAGTACTTC. Protein: CASSVALRLADQETQYF. Variable domain in full (rest from reference TRBV9 and TRBJ2-5): DSGVTQTPKHLITATGQRVTLRCSPRSGDLSVYWYQQSLDQGLQFLIQYYNGEERAKGNILERFSAQQFPDLHSELNLSSLELGDSALYFCASSVALRLADQETQYFGPGTRLLVL.

On this clonotype itself: The germline gene is not matched at one end of the junction; a read error may be the cause. V usage is TRBV7-9 and J usage is TRBJ2-7; 9 positions match TRBD2. Germline V CDR1 and CDR2: SEHNR, FQNEAQ (reference sequence). This CDR3 comprises 15 residues. The CDR3 DNA reads TGTGCCTGCAGCTTAACTAGCGGGTGGGGCTACGAGCAGTACTTC. This encodes CACSLTSGWGYEQYF.

This chain links TRBV6-6 with TRBJ1-2, with 12 bases that match TRBD1. Germline-derived CDR1 and CDR2 are MNHNY and SVGAGI (reference sequence). Trimming cost V 5 bases and J 4 bases; bases outside gene matches: 8. The CDR3 contains 16 residues. As DNA, the CDR3 is TGTGCCAGCAGTCGGGACAGGGGGCCACTAGGCTATGGCTACACCTTC. This gives the protein CASSRDRGPLGYGYTF.

The chain links TRBV12-3 or TRBV12-4 to TRBJ2-1; possibly TRBD2 for D (6 bases). V was shortened by 3 bases and J by 10 bases, with 16 bases between the two germline ends. The CDR3 extends over 14 amino acids. The CDR3 sequence: CASSFRLVVGEQFF. The CDR3 nucleotides read TGTGCCAGCAGTTTTCGACTAGTAGTTGGGGAGCAGTTCTTC.

V is TRBV20-1 and J is TRBJ2-1, with 9 bases identical to TRBD2. TRBJ2-7 matches the DNA end more closely, so the J call is doubtful. Germline V gene sequence: CDR1 DFQATT, CDR2 SNEGSKA (reference sequence). The length of the CDR3 is 14 residues. In DNA, the CDR3 is TGCAGTGCTAGAGAACTAGCGGGCATCAATGAGCAGTACTTC. Translation: CSARELAGINEQYF.

V usage is TRBV4-1 and J usage is TRBJ2-1; 9 nucleotides agree with TRBD2. Per germline, CDR1 MGHRA and CDR2 YSYEKL. The CDR3 runs to 19 residues. V shed 1 base and J 8 bases; nucleotides not matched to a gene: 18. CDR3 nucleotide sequence: TGCGCCAGCAGCCAAGTTGCCGGACTAGCGTTTTCTCCAGGGGATGAGCAGTTCTTC. This encodes CASSQVAGLAFSPGDEQFF.

This clonotype was seen only a few times. The rearrangement links TRBV30 to TRBJ2-7; TRBD2 agrees at 11 bases. Germline values: CDR1 GTSNPN, CDR2 SVGIG (reference sequence). The V and J ends lost 3 bases and 2 bases, in that order; junction bases with no gene match: 3. CDR3 length: 14 amino acids. The chain's CDR3 is CAWSTSGRPYEQYF. The DNA of the CDR3 is TGTGCCTGGAGCACTAGCGGGAGACCCTACGAGCAGTACTTC.

The table lists this clonotype with a few counts. The CDR3 region has the DNA TGCAGTGCTAGAGACGCCAACAATGAGCAGTTCTTC. This codes for CSARDANNEQFF. This chain joins TRBV20-1 and TRBJ2-1; the D is unclear. Trimming took off 0 bases at V and 5 bases at J, with 5 bases between the two ends. The germline V gene encodes CDR1 DFQATT and CDR2 SNEGSKA (reference sequence). The CDR3 sequence is 12 residues long.

This clonotype has ten or more counts. The rearrangement joins TRBV6-1 to TRBJ2-7; 7 nucleotides align to TRBD1. Germline V gene lookup returns CDR1 MNHNS and CDR2 SASEGT. This CDR3 has 15 amino acids. V shed 5 bases, J shed 2 bases, and the junction held 9 bases outside the gene matches. CDR3 DNA: TGTGCCAGCAGTAAACCGGGACAGATGACCTACGAGCAGTACTTC. As protein: CASSKPGQMTYEQYF.

The chain carries TRBV12-3 or TRBV12-4 and TRBJ2-3; TRBD2 matches 10 bases. Losses at the gene ends were 6 bases for V and 8 bases for J; bases not matched to a gene: 11. The CDR3 runs to 15 residues. The CDR3 spells CASSWTSGFYGTQYF. The DNA for the CDR3 is TGTGCCAGCAGCTGGACTAGCGGTTTTTATGGTACGCAGTATTTT.

In this sample, this clonotype turned up a few times. This sequence joins TRBV20-1 and TRBJ1-2, with 10 bases matching TRBD1. The V segment lost 1 base and the J segment 8 bases; nucleotides outside the gene matches: 10. This CDR3 spans 15 amino acids. CDR1 is DFQATT, CDR2 SNEGSKA, per germline (reference sequence). CDR3 sequence: CSARGPGTGARGYTF. The CDR3 bases are TGCAGTGCTAGAGGCCCGGGGACAGGGGCTAGAGGCTACACCTTC.

This clonotype was seen once. The V and J genes are TRBV29-1 and TRBJ2-5; D not resolved. The CDR3 covers 11 residues. Trimming pared 3 bases from V and 11 bases from J, leaving 13 bases between. Germline V gene lookup returns CDR1 SQVTM and CDR2 ANQGSEA. The CDR3: CSVEESSEQYF. The CDR3 nucleotides are TGCAGCGTTGAGGAGTCCAGTGAGCAGTACTTC.

The V gene is TRBV23-1, the J gene TRBJ2-5; 9 positions agree with TRBD1. TRBV23-1 is an ORF, with its function uncertain. Germline trimming cut 4 bases from V and 5 bases from J; bases unmatched to any gene: 8. This CDR3 is 15 amino acids long. As DNA, the CDR3 is TGCGCCAGCAGTCTTCGGGACAGGGAGGGGGAGACCCAGTACTTC. It codes for CASSLRDREGETQYF.

The sample holds one count of this clonotype. A read error may explain this, as a much larger clone is one base away. The V gene is TRBV14, the J gene TRBJ2-4; 7 nucleotides match TRBD2. With V trimmed by 1 base and J by 13 bases, 19 bases remained unmatched. Looked up from germline, CDR1 is SGHDN and CDR2 is FVKESK. There are 17 residues in the CDR3. CDR3 nucleotides: TGTGCCAGCAGCCAAGTGTACGGGGAGGGCCTGATCGATGAGCAGTACTTC. Residues: CASSQVYGEGLIDEQYF.

The DNA for the CDR3 is TGTGCCAGCAGCCTAAAACCGGGACTAGCAGTAATGTACAATGAGCAGTTCTTC. It is translated as CASSLKPGLAVMYNEQFF. This chain uses TRBV11-2 with TRBJ2-1, with 9 bases lining up with TRBD2. The germline gives CDR1 SGHAT, CDR2 FQNNGV. The CDR3 runs to 18 residues. Trimming took 5 bases from V and 4 from J; bases not matched to a gene: 15.

The chain joins TRBV12-5 to TRBJ2-5, with a tentative D call TRBD1 (5 bases). V shed 3 bases and J shed 7 bases, with 15 bases lying between them. The germline gives CDR1 LGHNT, CDR2 FRNRAP. The CDR3 consists of 14 residues. The CDR3 spells CASGFPDTVGTQYF. The CDR3 bases are TGTGCTAGTGGTTTCCCGGACACGGTAGGGACCCAGTACTTC.

CDR3 nucleotides: TGTGCCAGCAGCTTAACGGGGACTAGTGAGCAGTACTTC. Its protein is CASSLTGTSEQYF. V and J are TRBV7-3 and TRBJ2-7, with 8 bases aligning to TRBD2. In germline, CDR1 is SGHTA, CDR2 FQGTGA. The ends lost 0 bases at V and 7 bases at J; junction bases unmatched: 2. The CDR3 runs 13 residues. Full variable domain (outside the CDR3, taken from reference TRBV7-3 and TRBJ2-7): GAGVSQTPSNKVTEKGKYVELRCDPISGHTALYWYRQSLGQGPEFLIYFQGTGAADDSGLPNDRFFAVRPEGSVSTLKIQRTERGDSAVYLCASSLTGTSEQYFGPGTRLTVT.

This clonotype showed up just a few times. This chain connects TRBV9 to TRBJ2-1; 8 positions match TRBD2. CDR3 length: 16 residues. V lost 1 base to trimming and J lost 1 base; unmatched junction nucleotides: 4. Per the germline V gene, CDR1 is SGDLS and CDR2 is YYNGEE. The CDR3 nucleotides are TGTGCCAGCAGCGTAATTCCTAGCGGGTCCTACAATGAGCAGTTCTTC. This encodes CASSVIPSGSYNEQFF.

This clonotype was detected only a few times. The genes are TRBV27 and TRBJ2-5, with 10 bases that match TRBD2. Near its end, the DNA agrees better with TRBJ2-7, so the J call may be wrong. Per the germline V gene, CDR1 is MNHEY and CDR2 is SMNVEV (reference sequence). The CDR3 spans 14 residues. The CDR3 nucleotides are TGTGCCAGCAATCCTAGCGGGAGTGGTTACGAGCAGTACTTC. Its translation is CASNPSGSGYEQYF.